This T cell receptor beta chain comes out of a study of blood T cells in healthy people across ages. Study context: Capture via template switching afforded approximately one barcoded beta molecule per two T cells. Whole-study results and caveats: Observed TCR beta diversity showed a strong correlation with the percentage of naive T cells as measured by flow cytometry. Total diversity from one million sequenced T cells was likely underestimated.

CDR3 length equals 16 residues. Germline CDR1 reads MNHNY; CDR2 reads SVGAGI (reference sequence). V was pared by 5 bases and J by 6 bases, with 12 bases of the junction left unmatched. As concerns this clonotype: Its antigen is currently unknown.

No fewer than 5.5 micrograms of total RNA were isolated from every sample. Combining a sample-barcoded 5' primer with a J-beta primer mix, a second PCR ran for roughly 7 to 12 cycles. TCRdb itself ran the 5' RACE reads through MiXCR, one entry per CDR3 protein. Among 1.5 million to 2 million distinct CDR3 sequences listed, around half were seen once. This sequence was found in a woman in her 40s in good health. Source material: blood. The chain joins TRBV6-6 to TRBJ2-1; 8 bases line up with TRBD1. The DNA for the CDR3 is TGTGCCAGCAGTACCCCTGGACAGGGAAATTTCAATGAGCAGTTCTTC. Translated, it gives CASSTPGQGNFNEQFF.